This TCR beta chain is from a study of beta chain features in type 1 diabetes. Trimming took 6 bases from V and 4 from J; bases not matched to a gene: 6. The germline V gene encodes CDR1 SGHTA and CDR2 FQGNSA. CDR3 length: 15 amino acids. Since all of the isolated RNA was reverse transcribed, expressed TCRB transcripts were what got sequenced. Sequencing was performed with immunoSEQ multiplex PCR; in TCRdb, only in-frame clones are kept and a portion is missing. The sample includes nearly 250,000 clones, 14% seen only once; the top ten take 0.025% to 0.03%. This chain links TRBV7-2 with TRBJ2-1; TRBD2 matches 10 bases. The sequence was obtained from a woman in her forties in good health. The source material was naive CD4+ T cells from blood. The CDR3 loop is CASRIRTSGYNEQFF. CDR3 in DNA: TGTGCCAGCAGAATTCGGACTAGCGGTTACAATGAGCAGTTCTTC.